This T cell receptor (beta chain) was recorded in a study of blood T cell repertoires in COVID-19. V trimming: 4 bases; J trimming: 6 bases; junction bases outside the gene matches: 6. CDR3 size: 14 residues. Germline lookup yields CDR1 SGHRS and CDR2 YFSETQ. This clone appeared a few times. Assay used: immunoSEQ multiplex PCR; TCRdb lists only in-frame clones, some missing. The table has 200,000 to 250,000 clones, approximately 80% seen once; the top ten hold 9.5% to 15%. Sequenced input: peripheral blood. The chain has TRBV5-1 and TRBJ2-7; 11 nucleotides line up with TRBD1. This sequence originates from a human donor in a cohort sampled during active COVID-19. The CDR3 region has the DNA TGCGCCAGCAGCAGGGGACAGGGGGTCTCCGAGCAGTACTTC. Its translation is CASSRGQGVSEQYF. Based on the CDR3 plus reference TRBV5-1 and TRBJ2-7, the full variable domain is KAGVTQTPRYLIKTRGQQVTLSCSPISGHRSVSWYQQTPGQGLQFLFEYFSETQRNKGNFPGRFSGRQFSNSRSEMNVSTLELGDSALYLCASSRGQGVSEQYFGPGTRLTVT.